The T cell receptor beta chain described here comes from a study of cytomegalovirus exposure and HLA in healthy donors. At the level of the study: Drawn from HLA-typed donors, 83 million or so unique TCRs were held in an early data release.

Broader study findings: Likely technical artifact: a cluster of highly shared sequence variants.

PCR primers comprised 60 Vbeta and 13 Jbeta primers. The assay was immunoSEQ multiplex PCR, and TCRdb's table has in-frame clones only and misses some. The sample yields over 100,000 clones, roughly 80% seen once. Remarks on this clone: Its antigen is unknown.

The CDR3 length is 13 residues. At the time of sampling, donors were nominally healthy, though unrecorded immune exposures were likely. The sequence was collected from a man between 25 and 39 years old in good health and CMV-seropositive. The V gene is TRBV21-1, the J gene TRBJ1-2; the tabulated D call, TRBD1, remains unverified against the DNA. TRBV21-1 represents a pseudogene. The sequencing input was PBMCs. The CDR3 nucleotides read TGTGCCAGCAGCAAAGGAGCAGGGGATGGCTACACCTTC. The encoded protein is CASSKGAGDGYTF.